This TCR beta chain was found in a study of T cells after yellow fever vaccination. Study-level information: SMART-Seq v4 Ultra Low Input handled preparation of low-cell-number fractions.

Overall study findings and caveats: Abundant clonotypes from the bulk population could have been carried over as contaminants into FACS-sorted repertoires. Post-booster repertoires again held most primary-vaccination clones (approximately 96% CD4, 85% to 90% CD8).

The germline V gene has CDR1 ENHRY and CDR2 SYGVKD. Germline trimming cut 6 bases from V and 3 bases from J; bases unmatched to any gene: 9. The CDR3 is 16 residues long. 5'RACE template switching generated TCR cDNA, adding a universal primer site and UMIs. TCRdb re-analysed the 5' RACE reads in MiXCR, keeping a single row per CDR3 protein. The sample lists 500,000 to 550,000 distinct CDR3 sequences; 20% to 25% were seen once. In the case of this clonotype: What it recognizes is unknown.

Sequencing used PBMCs, obtained about 21 days after the first yellow fever vaccination. This TCR came from a man aged 18 to 29 who received the YFV17D yellow fever vaccine. This chain uses TRBV10-3 with TRBJ2-3, with 10 nucleotides matching TRBD2. The CDR3 region has the DNA TGTGCCATCAGCGGCAGGACTAGCGGCGCAACAGATACGCAGTATTTT. Amino acids: CAISGRTSGATDTQYF.